This TCR beta chain was obtained from a study of cytomegalovirus exposure and HLA in healthy donors. Whole-study results and caveats: A later analysis linked a missense DCLRE1C variant to TCR beta V- and J-gene trimming. An analysis that came later showed most CMV-associated TCR beta chains appearing HLA-restricted. Association of 15,000 to 20,000 TCR beta sequences with HLA alleles was found at 0.05 false discovery rate in a later analysis.

Note on this clone: The antigen is unknown.

Trimming left V 4 bases short and J 6 bases short, with 22 bases between. Germline V gives CDR1 LGHNA, CDR2 YSLEER. The CDR3 length is 17 residues. 60 Vbeta and 13 Jbeta primers were used in PCR. Method: immunoSEQ multiplex PCR; TCRdb's copy keeps in-frame clones and lacks some. The sample contains about 160,000 clones, approximately 80% of which appear only once. This TCR came from a woman aged 50 to 65 in good health and CMV-seronegative. This chain connects TRBV4-3 to TRBJ1-3, with no clear D. Input material: PBMCs. CDR3 nucleotides: TGCGCCAGCAGCCCAATGCCAGCGCAGTTCCAAGTAAACACCATATATTTT. Its translation: CASSPMPAQFQVNTIYF.